This TCR beta chain stems from a study of blood T cell repertoires in COVID-19. Only one count was recorded for this clone. The assay was immunoSEQ multiplex PCR, and TCRdb's table has in-frame clones only and misses some. The table has 100,000 or so clones, about 87% seen once. The CDR3 runs to 18 residues. Trimming took off 5 bases at V and 9 bases at J, with 26 bases between the two ends. From germline, CDR1 is SEHNR and CDR2 FQNEAQ (reference sequence). The sequenced sample was peripheral blood. The source is a woman in her 30s with acute or convalescent COVID-19. The chain couples TRBV7-9 to TRBJ1-6; D is possibly TRBD1 (5 bases). CDR3 in DNA: TGTGCCAGCAGCCCCGGGACGGGAGAGAAATGGGGAATTTCACCCCTCCACTTT. Translation gives CASSPGTGEKWGISPLHF. Complete variable domain (other parts from reference TRBV7-9 and TRBJ1-6): DTGVSQNPRHKITKRGQNVTFRCDPISEHNRLYWYRQTLGQGPEFLTYFQNEAQLEKSRLLSDRFSAERPKGSFSTLEIQRTEQGDSAMYLCASSPGTGEKWGISPLHFGNGTRLTVT.